Each of the 30 T cell receptor beta chains below was sequenced from the same sample in a study of beta chain features in type 1 diabetes. Study results and caveats: Moderate but significant shortening of TCRB CDR3s was recorded in all four CD4+ subsets from Type 1 diabetes patients.

What was sequenced were expressed TCRB transcripts, since all of the isolated RNA had been reverse transcribed. The data were produced by immunoSEQ multiplex PCR, yet TCRdb's version contains in-frame clones alone and is incomplete. The sample holds about 640,000 clones, roughly 12% seen once. Antigen specificity for these receptors is unknown. The sample comprised naive CD4+ T cells from blood. The receptors come from a young man with type 1 diabetes.

V and J are TRBV7-9 and TRBJ1-2; TRBD1 matches 9 bases. In germline, CDR1 is SEHNR, CDR2 FQNEAQ (reference sequence). J was trimmed by 8 bases and V by 6 bases; bases with no gene match: 16. The CDR3 runs 16 residues. The CDR3: CASSPPGQGNLVGYTF. In DNA form, the CDR3 reads TGTGCCAGCAGTCCACCGGGACAGGGAAACCTAGTAGGCTACACCTTC. The full variable domain, in which reference TRBV7-9 and TRBJ1-2 provide the parts outside the CDR3, is DTGVSQNPRHKITKRGQNVTFRCDPISEHNRLYWYRQTLGQGPEFLTYFQNEAQLEKSRLLSDRFSAERPKGSFSTLEIQRTEQGDSAMYLCASSPPGQGNLVGYTFGSGTRLTVV.

This clone was seen only a few times. The sample holds other DNA sequences that translate to the same CDR3. CDR3 nucleotides: TGTGCCAGCAGCTCAGGGGAAGGGTCACCCCTCCACTTT. As protein: CASSSGEGSPLHF. The chain joins TRBV7-9 to TRBJ1-6; weak D call: TRBD1 (6 bases). The germline gives CDR1 SEHNR, CDR2 FQNEAQ (reference sequence). The CDR3 extends over 13 amino acids. V was shortened by 4 bases and J by 10 bases, with 11 bases between the two germline ends.

The chain is built from TRBV25-1 and TRBJ2-3, with TRBD1 matching 7 bases. CDR3 size: 15 residues. Losses at the gene ends were 4 bases for V and 1 base for J; bases not matched to a gene: 5. Germline-derived CDR1 and CDR2 are MGHDK and SYGVNS. Written as DNA, the CDR3 is TGTGCCAGCAGTGCCTCCGGGACAGGCACAGATACGCAGTATTTT. Its translation is CASSASGTGTDTQYF. Full variable domain (missing parts from reference TRBV25-1 and TRBJ2-3): EADIYQTPRYLVIGTGKKITLECSQTMGHDKMYWYQQDPGMELHLIHYSYGVNSTEKGDLSSESTVSRIRTEHFPLTLESARPSHTSQYLCASSASGTGTDTQYFGPGTRLTVL.

The chain has TRBV5-1 and TRBJ2-1; D possibly corresponds to TRBD2 (5 bases). This CDR3 contains 14 residues. The ends were cut back, 4 bases at V and 2 bases at J, with 10 bases in the middle. The germline gives CDR1 SGHRS, CDR2 YFSETQ. The CDR3 DNA is TGCGCCAGCAGCCTCAGCGGTACCTACAATGAGCAGTTCTTC. It codes for CASSLSGTYNEQFF. The full variable domain, rest sourced from reference TRBV5-1 and TRBJ2-1, is KAGVTQTPRYLIKTRGQQVTLSCSPISGHRSVSWYQQTPGQGLQFLFEYFSETQRNKGNFPGRFSGRQFSNSRSEMNVSTLELGDSALYLCASSLSGTYNEQFFGPGTRLTVL.

This clone was observed a few times. The chain has TRBV2 and TRBJ2-6; D call uncertain. This CDR3 spans 14 amino acids. CDR1 is SNHLY, CDR2 FYNNEI, per germline. Between the trimmed V and J ends, which lost 6 bases and 0 bases, there was a span of 6 bases. For the CDR3, the DNA is TGTGCCAGCAGCATGGGCTCTGGGGCCAACGTCCTGACTTTC. This gives the protein CASSMGSGANVLTF.

The chain is built from TRBV29-1 and TRBJ2-3; the D gene is possibly TRBD1 (5 bases). V shed 5 bases and J shed 2 bases, with 11 bases lying between them. Germline loops: CDR1 SQVTM, CDR2 ANQGSEA. The length of the CDR3 is 13 residues. CDR3 residues: CSVRQTLTDTQYF. CDR3 nucleotide sequence: TGCAGCGTTCGACAGACCCTCACAGATACGCAGTATTTT.

This clone was observed a handful of times. Different DNA sequences within this sample yield the same CDR3. The CDR3 here is CASSLGQNNEQFF. CDR3 coding DNA: TGTGCCAGCAGTTTAGGACAGAACAATGAGCAGTTCTTC. The rearrangement links TRBV28 to TRBJ2-1, with D possibly TRBD1 on 6 matching bases. Germline CDR1 is MDHEN and CDR2 is SYDVKM. The length of the CDR3 is 13 residues. Trimming pared 2 bases from V and 5 bases from J, leaving 7 bases between.

The chain combines TRBV7-2 with TRBJ2-6, with TRBD2 matching 7 bases. Losses at the gene ends were 1 base for V and 2 bases for J; bases not matched to a gene: 2. Germline V gene lookup returns CDR1 SGHTA and CDR2 FQGNSA. The CDR3 spans 16 residues. The CDR3 spells CASSLGEGTGANVLTF. CDR3 in DNA: TGTGCCAGCAGCTTAGGGGAGGGCACTGGGGCCAACGTCCTGACTTTC.

V is TRBV5-1 and J is TRBJ2-7; possible D gene TRBD1, 5 bases. CDR1 and CDR2 from the germline V gene are SGHRS and YFSETQ. V was clipped by 0 bases and J by 5 bases, with 15 bases between them. This CDR3 spans 15 amino acids. The CDR3 DNA is TGCGCCAGCAGCTTGGAGGGTAGCTTGGGGCACGAGCAGTACTTC. This encodes CASSLEGSLGHEQYF. Looking up the rest from reference TRBV5-1 and TRBJ2-7 gives the full variable domain: KAGVTQTPRYLIKTRGQQVTLSCSPISGHRSVSWYQQTPGQGLQFLFEYFSETQRNKGNFPGRFSGRQFSNSRSEMNVSTLELGDSALYLCASSLEGSLGHEQYFGPGTRLTVT.

The chain is built from TRBV7-2 and TRBJ1-2; D is possibly TRBD1 (5 bases). Trimming removed 1 base at V and 1 base at J, with 16 bases between. This CDR3 is 17 amino acids long. Germline assignment: CDR1 SGHTA and CDR2 FQGNSA. The CDR3 nucleotides read TGTGCCAGCAGCTTAGTCGCGGGGCCGATGGTTAACTATGGCTACACCTTC. This gives the protein CASSLVAGPMVNYGYTF.

This clone was seen only a few times. The rearrangement uses TRBV4-2 and TRBJ2-2; the D is unclear. The CDR3 extends over 14 amino acids. The germline CDR1 and CDR2 sequences are LGHNA and YNFKEQ. With 7 bases removed from V and 4 bases from J, the gap between germline ends came to 13 bases. This CDR3 reads CASNGGERTGELFF. In DNA form, the CDR3 reads TGTGCCAGCAACGGTGGGGAACGCACCGGGGAGCTGTTTTTT.

This clone was found a few times. The V call is TRBV7-9, the J call TRBJ1-4, with D hard to call. The V gene's germline CDR1 is SEHNR and CDR2 FQNEAQ (reference sequence). The CDR3 sequence is 13 residues long. The V gene lost 1 base and the J gene lost 4 bases, with 4 bases spanning the gap. The CDR3 loop is CASSLDGNEKLFF. CDR3 coding DNA: TGTGCCAGCAGCTTAGACGGTAATGAAAAACTGTTTTTT. Full variable domain (missing parts from reference TRBV7-9 and TRBJ1-4): DTGVSQNPRHKITKRGQNVTFRCDPISEHNRLYWYRQTLGQGPEFLTYFQNEAQLEKSRLLSDRFSAERPKGSFSTLEIQRTEQGDSAMYLCASSLDGNEKLFFGSGTQLSVL.

There are a few counts of this clone. This chain connects TRBV27 to TRBJ1-4; 7 positions agree with TRBD1. The CDR3 is 15 amino acids. From germline, CDR1 is MNHEY and CDR2 SMNVEV (reference sequence). V trimming: 3 bases; J trimming: 6 bases; junction bases outside the gene matches: 7. CDR3: CASSLGAQGDEKLFF. The CDR3 nucleotides are TGTGCCAGCAGTTTGGGGGCGCAGGGGGATGAAAAACTGTTTTTT.

There are a few counts of this clone. One junction end does not reproduce the germline sequence, and a read error may be involved. The rearrangement uses TRBV20-1 and TRBJ2-1; D not resolved. The CDR3 has 11 residues. Germline CDR1 DFQATT, CDR2 SNEGSKA (reference sequence). The CDR3 DNA reads TGCAGTGCTGGAGAGATTGGTGAGCAGTTCTTC. Amino acid sequence: CSAGEIGEQFF.

This clone appeared a few times. The chain carries TRBV21-1 and TRBJ2-1; the D call of TRBD1 is as the table states it, not checked on the DNA. TRBV21-1 is an annotated pseudogene. This CDR3 has 16 residues. CDR3 sequence: CASPDTHMGAANEQFF. CDR3 DNA sequence: TGTGCCAGCCCCGACACCCACATGGGGGCAGCCAATGAGCAGTTCTTC.

This clone was seen more than once but under ten times. The chain joins TRBV2 to TRBJ2-7; D possibly matches TRBD1 or TRBD2 (6 bases each). V was shortened by 3 bases and J by 6 bases, with 12 bases between the two germline ends. The CDR3 loop spans 13 amino acids. Germline-derived CDR1 and CDR2 are SNHLY and FYNNEI. The CDR3 DNA sequence: TGTGCCAGCAGTGACTTGGGGGGCAGCGAGCAGTACTTC. This encodes CASSDLGGSEQYF.

The chain uses TRBV9 and TRBJ2-6; D possibly corresponds to TRBD2 (5 bases). Germline values: CDR1 SGDLS, CDR2 YYNGEE. The CDR3 extends over 16 amino acids. V lost 0 bases, J lost 2 bases, and 9 bases lay in between. The CDR3 protein is CASSVEAGAGANVLTF. The CDR3 bases are TGTGCCAGCAGCGTAGAGGCCGGGGCTGGGGCCAACGTCCTGACTTTC.

The table lists this clone with a few counts. The J gene is TRBJ2-5, the V gene TRBV6-6; 7 bases agree with TRBD1. In germline, CDR1 is MNHNY, CDR2 SVGAGI (reference sequence). V was clipped by 2 bases and J by 2 bases; unmatched bases: 5. The CDR3 runs 15 residues. The DNA for the CDR3 is TGTGCCAGCAGTTACCAGGGACAGCAACAAGAGACCCAGTACTTC. This encodes CASSYQGQQQETQYF.

This clone showed up just a few times. This chain links TRBV6-5 with TRBJ1-6; 9 positions agree with TRBD1. J gave up 9 bases and V 2 bases, and 2 bases lay outside the gene matches. CDR1 and CDR2 from the germline V gene are MNHEY and SVGAGI. This CDR3 has 14 amino acids. The CDR3 sequence is CASSYGQGTSPLHF. CDR3 bases: TGTGCCAGCAGTTACGGACAGGGGACTTCACCCCTCCACTTT.

The chain joins TRBV30 to TRBJ1-3; D is uncertain. This CDR3 is built from 13 residues. Germline values: CDR1 GTSNPN, CDR2 SVGIG (reference sequence). V was clipped by 1 base and J by 8 bases, with 12 bases between them. The chain's CDR3 is CAWSGGPGDTIYF. DNA of the CDR3: TGTGCCTGGAGTGGGGGTCCTGGGGACACCATATATTTT.

The rearrangement uses TRBV11-2 and TRBJ2-2, with a possible D match to TRBD1 (6 bases). Germline V gene sequence: CDR1 SGHAT, CDR2 FQNNGV. This CDR3 region has 16 residues. V dropped 2 bases and J dropped 2 bases, with 12 bases sitting between them. The CDR3: CASSLSQQGNTGELFF. DNA of the CDR3: TGTGCCAGCAGCTTAAGTCAACAGGGAAACACCGGGGAGCTGTTTTTT.

On this clone itself: Other DNA sequences in this sample translate to the same CDR3. The rearrangement joins TRBV2 to TRBJ2-1; 7 positions match TRBD1. This CDR3 contains 14 residues. V was pared by 4 bases and J by 4 bases, with 4 bases of the junction left unmatched. CDR1 and CDR2 (germline): SNHLY, FYNNEI. The CDR3 spells CASSVQGLYNEQFF. The CDR3 region has the DNA TGTGCCAGCAGTGTACAGGGGTTATACAATGAGCAGTTCTTC.

This sequence joins TRBV7-3 and TRBJ1-1; a possible D gene is TRBD1 (6 bases). The germline V gene encodes CDR1 SGHTA and CDR2 FQGTGA. This CDR3 has 14 amino acids. Trimming cost V 4 bases and J 0 bases, with 9 bases left between them. The CDR3 DNA reads TGTGCCAGCAGCTCACAGGGAATGAACACTGAAGCTTTCTTT. Amino acid sequence: CASSSQGMNTEAFF.

V and J are TRBV9 and TRBJ1-2; D is possibly TRBD1 (5 bases). This CDR3 has 16 residues. Germline V gene lookup returns CDR1 SGDLS and CDR2 YYNGEE. Trimming shortened V by 5 bases and J by 9 bases, and 26 bases separated the two germline ends. Here the CDR3 reads CASSPWGAGGSFSYTF. The CDR3 DNA sequence: TGTGCCAGCAGTCCCTGGGGCGCCGGGGGATCTTTTAGCTACACCTTC.

This clone was observed a handful of times. The chain employs TRBV5-4 and TRBJ2-2; TRBD1 might be the D (6 bases). Between the trimmed V and J ends, which lost 0 bases and 2 bases, there was a span of 11 bases. The CDR3 covers 16 residues. Germline CDR1 is SGHNT and CDR2 is YYREEE (reference sequence). For the CDR3, the DNA is TGTGCCAGCAGCTTGGAAGGTGGGGGCAACACCGGGGAGCTGTTTTTT. Translating gives CASSLEGGGNTGELFF.

The rearrangement joins TRBV5-1 to TRBJ2-5, with 7 bases that match TRBD2. Germline loops: CDR1 SGHRS, CDR2 YFSETQ. The CDR3 spans 16 residues. V lost 0 bases, J lost 2 bases, and 7 bases stayed unmatched. CDR3 sequence: CASSLAGGGGQETQYF. The CDR3 nucleotides are TGCGCCAGCAGCTTGGCTGGCGGCGGGGGACAAGAGACCCAGTACTTC.

This clone was recorded a few times. This chain links TRBV7-9 with TRBJ1-2; no definite D call. Germline CDR1 reads SEHNR; CDR2 reads FQNEAQ (reference sequence). The V end lost 5 bases, the J end lost 0 bases, and 13 bases lay between the germline ends. The CDR3 is 15 residues long. The chain's CDR3 is CASSISPTPNYGYTF. CDR3 nucleotides: TGTGCCAGCAGCATTAGCCCGACCCCTAACTATGGCTACACCTTC.

V gene TRBV7-3 combines with J gene TRBJ2-6; 8 bases align to TRBD2. The ends lost 5 bases at V and 4 bases at J; junction bases unmatched: 10. The germline CDR1 and CDR2 sequences are SGHTA and FQGTGA. This CDR3 is built from 17 residues. CDR3 region: CASSGLASSGGANVLTF. CDR3 DNA sequence: TGTGCCAGCAGCGGACTAGCCTCTTCGGGAGGGGCCAACGTCCTGACTTTC. The whole variable domain, remainder taken from reference TRBV7-3 and TRBJ2-6, is GAGVSQTPSNKVTEKGKYVELRCDPISGHTALYWYRQSLGQGPEFLIYFQGTGAADDSGLPNDRFFAVRPEGSVSTLKIQRTERGDSAVYLCASSGLASSGGANVLTFGAGSRLTVL.

The chain links TRBV10-3 to TRBJ2-1, with 8 bases matching TRBD2. The V segment lost 5 bases and the J segment 6 bases; nucleotides outside the gene matches: 3. This CDR3 spans 13 amino acids. CDR1 is ENHRY, CDR2 SYGVKD, per germline. CDR3 residues: CAISPGGVNEQFF. For the CDR3, the DNA is TGTGCCATCAGTCCGGGAGGGGTCAATGAGCAGTTCTTC.

The rearrangement uses TRBV4-2 and TRBJ1-1; possibly TRBD1 for D (6 bases). The CDR3 runs to 16 residues. The V gene's germline CDR1 is LGHNA and CDR2 YNFKEQ. Trimming pared 0 bases from V and 0 bases from J, leaving 11 bases between. The CDR3 is CASSQERDKVNTEAFF. The CDR3 DNA is TGTGCCAGCAGCCAAGAGAGGGACAAGGTGAACACTGAAGCTTTCTTT.